The 21 T cell receptor beta chains presented below share a single source sample, sequenced in a study of regulatory T cells in long-lasting Graves disease. Construction of TCR beta libraries relied on iRepertoire HTBI primers and on Arm-PCR targeting CDR3 regions. TCRdb passed the multiplex PCR reads through MiXCR, listing each CDR3 protein once. This table has 500,000 or so distinct CDR3 sequences, about a sixth appearing once. As for time point: newly diagnosed GD, antithyroid drugs for less than 3 months. Extracted PBMC RNA gave rise to the TCR library. The same specimen was also included in a second study, on T cells in Graves' hyperthyroidism and ophthalmopathy.

The sequencing here drew on peripheral blood mononuclear cells (PBMCs), taken at new diagnosis, from a patient treated with antithyroid drugs. These receptors all come from a man aged 40-49 years with Graves disease.

This clonotype came up many times. This chain uses TRBV2 with TRBJ2-1; D possibly matches TRBD1 or TRBD2 (6 bases each). The V gene's germline CDR1 is SNHLY and CDR2 FYNNEI. Trimming left V 7 bases short and J 10 bases short, with 17 bases between. The CDR3 is 13 amino acids. The CDR3 sequence: CASKRQAAGEQFF. In DNA form, the CDR3 reads TGTGCCAGCAAAAGACAGGCAGCGGGCGAGCAGTTCTTC.

In this sample, this clonotype turned up a few times. This sequence joins TRBV4-1 and TRBJ2-5; D may be TRBD1 (6 bases). Germline assignment: CDR1 MGHRA and CDR2 YSYEKL. The CDR3 is 17 residues long. Trimming stripped 1 base from V and 1 base from J, with 16 bases between. In DNA form, the CDR3 reads TGCGCCAGCAGCCAAGTATGGCAGGGGAACGTCCAAGAGACCCAGTACTTC. Amino acids: CASSQVWQGNVQETQYF.

The gene calls are TRBV29-1 and TRBJ2-1; 14 bases match TRBD2. V was pared by 7 bases and J by 2 bases, with 7 bases of the junction left unmatched. Germline values: CDR1 SQVTM, CDR2 ANQGSEA. CDR3 length: 16 amino acids. CDR3 DNA sequence: TGCAGCGCAAGACCGGGACTAGCGGGAGCCTACAATGAGCAGTTCTTC. Amino acids: CSARPGLAGAYNEQFF.

A word on this clonotype: One base away lies a much larger clone, so this may be a sequencing read error. The chain joins TRBV12-3 or TRBV12-4 to TRBJ1-1; TRBD1 agrees at 7 bases. CDR3 length equals 13 residues. The V gene end was trimmed by 6 bases and the J gene end by 7 bases; junction bases not matched to a gene: 8. The DNA of the CDR3 is TGTGCCAGCAGAAGCGGGACAGCCTTTGAAGCTTTCTTT. Protein sequence: CASRSGTAFEAFF.

The chain joins TRBV13 to TRBJ2-2, with D unresolved. This CDR3 region has 17 residues. Trimming left V 3 bases short and J 6 bases short, with 20 bases between. Germline assignment: CDR1 PRHDT and CDR2 FYEKMQ (reference sequence). As DNA, the CDR3 is TGTGCCAGCAGCTTGGTGGCTCATAGCCGGAGTTCCGGGGAGCTGTTTTTT. This gives the protein CASSLVAHSRSSGELFF.

With regard to this clonotype: A far more abundant clone sits one base away, making this likely a read error. V gene TRBV28 combines with J gene TRBJ2-7; the D call may be TRBD1 or TRBD2 (5 bases each). V was trimmed by 5 bases and J by 2 bases, leaving 13 bases between them. CDR1 and CDR2 from the germline V gene are MDHEN and SYDVKM. The CDR3 consists of 14 residues. Here the CDR3 DNA reads TGTGCCAGCAGTGATCCGGGGACCGCCTACGAGCAGTACTTC. Its translation: CASSDPGTAYEQYF. Full variable domain (missing parts from reference TRBV28 and TRBJ2-7): DVKVTQSSRYLVKRTGEKVFLECVQDMDHENMFWYRQDPGLGLRLIYFSYDVKMKEKGDIPEGYSVSREKKERFSLILESASTNQTSMYLCASSDPGTAYEQYFGPGTRLTVT.

Ten or more counts support this clonotype. The chain recombines TRBV20-1 with TRBJ2-7; no clear D gene. This CDR3 comprises 13 residues. CDR1 DFQATT and CDR2 SNEGSKA come from the germline V gene (reference sequence). Trimming cost V 0 bases and J 1 base, with 7 bases left between them. The CDR3 reads CSAREGRSYEQYF. DNA for the CDR3: TGCAGTGCTAGAGAAGGCAGATCCTACGAGCAGTACTTC.

This clonotype has a count of ten or more. The chain employs TRBV2 and TRBJ2-5, with 7 bases lining up with TRBD2. The V gene end was trimmed by 10 bases and the J gene end by 1 base; junction bases not matched to a gene: 9. The CDR3 spans 14 residues. Germline V gene sequence: CDR1 SNHLY, CDR2 FYNNEI. CDR3: CATASGLPQETQYF. Written as DNA, the CDR3 is TGTGCCACTGCTAGCGGTCTCCCCCAAGAGACCCAGTACTTC.

This sequence joins TRBV7-3 and TRBJ1-1, with D possibly TRBD1 on 5 matching bases. Looked up from germline, CDR1 is SGHTA and CDR2 is FQGTGA. The V end was cut by 4 bases, the J end by 6 bases, with 21 bases between. The CDR3 length is 16 residues. The CDR3 coding sequence is TGTGCCAGCAGCTCCAGCCATGGCAGGGAGGAAGCTGAAGCTTTCTTT. Its translation: CASSSSHGREEAEAFF.

This clonotype was seen many times. J is TRBJ2-7 and V is TRBV20-1; D gene ambiguous. Trimming shortened V by 4 bases and J by 0 bases, and 7 bases separated the two germline ends. The CDR3 loop spans 12 amino acids. Germline assignment: CDR1 DFQATT and CDR2 SNEGSKA (reference sequence). This chain's CDR3 is CSAKVPSYEQYF. The CDR3 DNA follows: TGCAGTGCTAAGGTCCCCTCCTACGAGCAGTACTTC.

A few counts support this clonotype. The rearrangement links TRBV5-1 to TRBJ2-7; a possible D gene is TRBD1 (5 bases). V was pared by 5 bases and J by 0 bases, with 15 bases between. The CDR3 runs 15 residues. Germline loops: CDR1 SGHRS, CDR2 YFSETQ. The CDR3 sequence: CASRQGHTGSYEQYF. The DNA of the CDR3 is TGCGCCAGCAGACAAGGACACACGGGCTCCTACGAGCAGTACTTC.

This clonotype was found many times. This rearrangement joins TRBV11-2 to TRBJ1-1; D is uncertain. The CDR3 runs 14 residues. V was clipped by 5 bases and J by 0 bases, with 10 bases between them. Germline V gene data show CDR1 as SGHAT and CDR2 as FQNNGV. CDR3 loop: CASSRDTVNTEAFF. The CDR3 DNA is TGTGCCAGCAGCCGCGACACAGTGAACACTGAAGCTTTCTTT. Filled out from reference TRBV11-2 and TRBJ1-1, the complete variable domain reads EAGVAQSPRYKIIEKRQSVAFWCNPISGHATLYWYQQILGQGPKLLIQFQNNGVVDDSQLPKDRFSAERLKGVDSTLKIQPAKLEDSAVYLCASSRDTVNTEAFFGQGTRLTVV.

This clonotype has more than one count but fewer than ten. The chain is built from TRBV20-1 and TRBJ2-2; 11 bases agree with TRBD2. The CDR3 runs to 17 residues. The ends lost 0 bases at V and 2 bases at J; junction bases unmatched: 5. Germline assignment: CDR1 DFQATT and CDR2 SNEGSKA (reference sequence). This CDR3 reads CSAREPGLAANTGELFF. The CDR3 nucleotides are TGCAGTGCTAGAGAACCGGGACTAGCGGCTAACACCGGGGAGCTGTTTTTT.

The chain recombines TRBV2 with TRBJ2-7; no firm D call. Germline V gene data show CDR1 as SNHLY and CDR2 as FYNNEI. The CDR3 contains 12 residues. Trimming shortened V by 11 bases and J by 2 bases, and 13 bases separated the two germline ends. CDR3 loop: CAGRLGTYEQYF. DNA of the CDR3: TGTGCCGGTCGTCTAGGGACCTACGAGCAGTACTTC.

This clonotype came up many times. This chain links TRBV18 with TRBJ2-3; no firm D call. The CDR3 spans 16 residues. The germline CDR1 and CDR2 sequences are KGHSH and LQKENI. V was cut by 1 base and J by 0 bases, with 11 bases left in between. The DNA for the CDR3 is TGTGCCAGCTCACCACTCGCGTTTACTAGCACAGATACGCAGTATTTT. This translates into CASSPLAFTSTDTQYF.

As regards this clonotype: A much larger clone differs from this one at a single base, so this may be a read error. The CDR3 DNA is TGTGCCAGCTCACTGGCCGGGACAGGTACCCTTAATGAGCAGTTCTTC. Translating gives CASSLAGTGTLNEQFF. The chain employs TRBV18 and TRBJ2-1; 8 positions match TRBD1. The CDR3 is 16 amino acids. The germline CDR1 and CDR2 sequences are KGHSH and LQKENI. J was trimmed by 7 bases and V by 4 bases; bases with no gene match: 12.

This clonotype occurred a few times. The CDR3 nucleotides are TGCAGTGCTAGAGATCTAGCGGGAGAAATCGGGGAGCTGTTTTTT. Its translation: CSARDLAGEIGELFF. The J gene is TRBJ2-2, the V gene TRBV20-1; 10 bases agree with TRBD2. The CDR3 contains 15 residues. Losses at the gene ends were 0 bases for V and 7 bases for J; bases not matched to a gene: 5. The V gene's germline CDR1 is DFQATT and CDR2 SNEGSKA (reference sequence).

At least ten counts were recorded for this clonotype. The chain carries TRBV2 and TRBJ1-5; perhaps TRBD1 as D (5 bases). V was trimmed by 5 bases and J by 1 base, leaving 9 bases between them. The CDR3 is 14 amino acids. Germline CDR1 reads SNHLY; CDR2 reads FYNNEI. CDR3 bases: TGTGCCAGCAGTTTAGGGGTGAGCAATCAGCCCCAGCATTTT. It yields the protein CASSLGVSNQPQHF.

The chain combines TRBV30 with TRBJ2-7; no firm D call. V lost 1 base and J lost 4, with 5 bases in between. The CDR3 consists of 11 residues. Looked up from germline, CDR1 is GTSNPN and CDR2 is SVGIG (reference sequence). The CDR3: CAWSATYEQYF. Here the CDR3 DNA reads TGTGCCTGGAGTGCGACTTACGAGCAGTACTTC. The full variable domain, rest sourced from reference TRBV30 and TRBJ2-7, is SQTIHQWPATLVQPVGSPLSLECTVEGTSNPNLYWYRQAAGRGLQLLFYSVGIGQISSEVPQNLSASRPQDRQFILSSKKLLLSDSGFYLCAWSATYEQYFGPGTRLTVT.

The V gene is TRBV5-1, the J gene TRBJ2-7, with 10 bases fitting TRBD1. The length of the CDR3 is 14 residues. Per the germline V gene, CDR1 is SGHRS and CDR2 is YFSETQ. V lost 2 bases and J lost 12; bases outside the gene matches: 11. The DNA for the CDR3 is TGCGCCAGCAGCTTAGACAGGGGGCTCGGCGGTCGGTACTTC. Protein product: CASSLDRGLGGRYF.

The chain uses TRBV7-3 and TRBJ2-1; TRBD2 aligns across 8 bases. The CDR3 is 16 amino acids. Unmatched junction bases numbered 7, after V lost 5 bases and J lost 1 base. Germline lookup yields CDR1 SGHTA and CDR2 FQGTGA. CDR3 in amino acids: CASSNSGLGSYNEQFF. CDR3 nucleotides: TGTGCCAGCAGCAACTCGGGACTAGGGTCCTACAATGAGCAGTTCTTC.